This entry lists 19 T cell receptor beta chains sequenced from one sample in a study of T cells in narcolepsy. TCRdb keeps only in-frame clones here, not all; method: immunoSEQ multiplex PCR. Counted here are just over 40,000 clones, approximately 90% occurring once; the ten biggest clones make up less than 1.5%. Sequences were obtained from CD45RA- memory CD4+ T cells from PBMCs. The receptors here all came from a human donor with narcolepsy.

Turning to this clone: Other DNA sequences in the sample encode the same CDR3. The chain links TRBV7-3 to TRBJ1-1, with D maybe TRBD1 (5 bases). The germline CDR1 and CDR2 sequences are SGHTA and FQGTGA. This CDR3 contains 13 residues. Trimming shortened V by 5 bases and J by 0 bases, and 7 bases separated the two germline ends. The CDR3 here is CASSQGVNTEAFF. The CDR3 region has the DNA TGTGCCAGCAGCCAAGGGGTGAACACTGAAGCTTTCTTT.

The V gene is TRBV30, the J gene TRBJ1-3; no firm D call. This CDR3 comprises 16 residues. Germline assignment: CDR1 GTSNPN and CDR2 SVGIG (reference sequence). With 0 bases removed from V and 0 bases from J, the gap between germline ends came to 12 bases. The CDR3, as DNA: TGTGCCTGGAGTGTAGTCGTCAGAAGCTCTGGAAACACCATATATTTT. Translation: CAWSVVVRSSGNTIYF.

The CDR3, as DNA: TGTGCCAGCAGTCTCCCGGGACAGAGCTACAAAAACATTCAGTACTTC. This codes for CASSLPGQSYKNIQYF. J is TRBJ2-4 and V is TRBV6-6; TRBD1 matches 7 bases. The germline V gene has CDR1 MNHNY and CDR2 SVGAGI (reference sequence). CDR3 length equals 16 residues. Unmatched junction bases numbered 10, after V lost 5 bases and J lost 3 bases.

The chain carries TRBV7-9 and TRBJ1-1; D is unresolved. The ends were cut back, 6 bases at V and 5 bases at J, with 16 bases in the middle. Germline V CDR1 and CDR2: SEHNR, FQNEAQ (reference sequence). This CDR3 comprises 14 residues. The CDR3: CASSNLKDATEAFF. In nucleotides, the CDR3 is TGTGCCAGCAGTAACCTAAAGGACGCGACTGAAGCTTTCTTT.

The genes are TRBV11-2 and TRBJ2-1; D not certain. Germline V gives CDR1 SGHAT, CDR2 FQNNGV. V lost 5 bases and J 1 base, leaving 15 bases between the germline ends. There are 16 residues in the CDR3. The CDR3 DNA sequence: TGTGCCAGCAGCCTCTCGGGCGCGAGATCCTACAATGAGCAGTTCTTC. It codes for CASSLSGARSYNEQFF.

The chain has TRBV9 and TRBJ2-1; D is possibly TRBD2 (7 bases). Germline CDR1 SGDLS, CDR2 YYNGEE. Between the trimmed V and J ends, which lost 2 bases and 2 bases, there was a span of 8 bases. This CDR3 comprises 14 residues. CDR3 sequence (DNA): TGTGCCAGCAGCGTCGGGGGGCCCTACAATGAGCAGTTCTTC. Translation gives CASSVGGPYNEQFF.

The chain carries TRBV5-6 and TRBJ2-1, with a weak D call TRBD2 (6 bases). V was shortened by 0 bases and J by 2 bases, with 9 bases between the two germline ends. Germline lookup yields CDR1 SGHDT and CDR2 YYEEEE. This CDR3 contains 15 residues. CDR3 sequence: CASSLGRGPYNEQFF. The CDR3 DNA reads TGTGCCAGCAGCTTGGGGCGGGGCCCCTACAATGAGCAGTTCTTC.

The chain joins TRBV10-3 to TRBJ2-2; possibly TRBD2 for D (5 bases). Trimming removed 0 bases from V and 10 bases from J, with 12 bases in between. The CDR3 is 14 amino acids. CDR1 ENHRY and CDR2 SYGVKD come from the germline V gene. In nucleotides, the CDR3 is TGTGCCATCAGTGAGTCGCGGGTGGGTGTGGAGCTGTTTTTT. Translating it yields CAISESRVGVELFF.

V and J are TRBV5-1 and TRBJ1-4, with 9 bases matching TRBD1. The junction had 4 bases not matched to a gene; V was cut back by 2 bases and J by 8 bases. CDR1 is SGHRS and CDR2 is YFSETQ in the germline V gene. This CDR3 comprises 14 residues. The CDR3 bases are TGCGCCAGCAGCTTTACAGGGGGCGAGGAAAAACTGTTTTTT. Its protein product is CASSFTGGEEKLFF. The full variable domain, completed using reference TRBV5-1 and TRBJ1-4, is KAGVTQTPRYLIKTRGQQVTLSCSPISGHRSVSWYQQTPGQGLQFLFEYFSETQRNKGNFPGRFSGRQFSNSRSEMNVSTLELGDSALYLCASSFTGGEEKLFFGSGTQLSVL.

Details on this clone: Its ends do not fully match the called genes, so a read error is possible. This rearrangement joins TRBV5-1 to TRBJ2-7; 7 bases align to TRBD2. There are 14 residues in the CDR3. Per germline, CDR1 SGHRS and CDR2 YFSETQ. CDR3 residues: CASSFRSRGYEQYF. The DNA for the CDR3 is TGTGCCAGCAGCTTTCGCTCGCGGGGGTACGAGCAGTACTTC.

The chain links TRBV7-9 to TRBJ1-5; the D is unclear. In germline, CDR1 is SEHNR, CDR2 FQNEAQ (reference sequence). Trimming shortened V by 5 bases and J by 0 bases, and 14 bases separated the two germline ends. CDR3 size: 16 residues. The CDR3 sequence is CASSQEAGNSNQPQHF. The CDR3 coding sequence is TGTGCCAGCAGCCAGGAGGCCGGCAATAGCAATCAGCCCCAGCATTTT. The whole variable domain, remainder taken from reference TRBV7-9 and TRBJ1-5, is DTGVSQNPRHKITKRGQNVTFRCDPISEHNRLYWYRQTLGQGPEFLTYFQNEAQLEKSRLLSDRFSAERPKGSFSTLEIQRTEQGDSAMYLCASSQEAGNSNQPQHFGDGTRLSIL.

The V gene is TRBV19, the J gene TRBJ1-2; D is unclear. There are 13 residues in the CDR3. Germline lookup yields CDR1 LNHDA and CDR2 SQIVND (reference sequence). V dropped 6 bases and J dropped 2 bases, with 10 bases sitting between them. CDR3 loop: CASSPGPNYGYTF. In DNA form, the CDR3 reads TGTGCCAGTAGCCCAGGTCCGAACTATGGCTACACCTTC.

The CDR3 here is CASSFSGEVYNEQFF. CDR3 sequence (DNA): TGTGCCAGTAGTTTTTCGGGAGAAGTATACAATGAGCAGTTCTTC. The chain couples TRBV19 to TRBJ2-1, with D possibly being TRBD2 (6 bases). This CDR3 has 15 amino acids. Deletions cut 5 bases from V and 4 bases from J, with 15 bases between. Germline V gene lookup returns CDR1 LNHDA and CDR2 SQIVND (reference sequence).

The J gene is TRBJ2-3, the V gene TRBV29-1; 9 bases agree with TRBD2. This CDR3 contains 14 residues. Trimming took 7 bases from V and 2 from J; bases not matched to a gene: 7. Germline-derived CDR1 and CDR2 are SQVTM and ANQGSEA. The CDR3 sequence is CSAGTSTPTDTQYF. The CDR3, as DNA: TGCAGCGCCGGGACTAGCACTCCCACAGATACGCAGTATTTT.

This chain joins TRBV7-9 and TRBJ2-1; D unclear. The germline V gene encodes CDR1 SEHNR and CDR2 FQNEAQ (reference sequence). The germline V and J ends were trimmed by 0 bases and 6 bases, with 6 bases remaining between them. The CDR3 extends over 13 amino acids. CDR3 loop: CASSLADRNEQFF. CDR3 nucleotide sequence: TGTGCCAGCAGCTTAGCCGACCGCAATGAGCAGTTCTTC. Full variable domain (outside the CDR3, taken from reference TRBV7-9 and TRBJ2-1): DTGVSQNPRHKITKRGQNVTFRCDPISEHNRLYWYRQTLGQGPEFLTYFQNEAQLEKSRLLSDRFSAERPKGSFSTLEIQRTEQGDSAMYLCASSLADRNEQFFGPGTRLTVL.

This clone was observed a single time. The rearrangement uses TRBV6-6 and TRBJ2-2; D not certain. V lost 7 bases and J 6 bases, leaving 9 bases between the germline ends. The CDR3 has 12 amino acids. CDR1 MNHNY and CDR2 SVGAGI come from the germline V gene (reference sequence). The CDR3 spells CASNKGSGELFF. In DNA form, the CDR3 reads TGTGCCAGCAATAAAGGCTCCGGGGAGCTGTTTTTT.

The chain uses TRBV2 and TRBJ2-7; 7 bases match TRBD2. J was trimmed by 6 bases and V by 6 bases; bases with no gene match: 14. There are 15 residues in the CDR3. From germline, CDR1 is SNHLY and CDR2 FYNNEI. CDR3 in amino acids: CASSPRSSGGSEQYF. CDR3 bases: TGTGCCAGCAGCCCGAGGAGCTCGGGGGGATCCGAGCAGTACTTC.

The CDR3 DNA sequence: TGTGCCAGCAGTTACTTCGGGACTAGCGCGACAGATACGCAGTATTTT. Residues: CASSYFGTSATDTQYF. The rearrangement joins TRBV6-5 to TRBJ2-3, with 10 bases lining up with TRBD2. Germline CDR1 MNHEY, CDR2 SVGAGI. V shed 1 base and J 3 bases; nucleotides not matched to a gene: 4. The CDR3 is made up of 16 amino acids.

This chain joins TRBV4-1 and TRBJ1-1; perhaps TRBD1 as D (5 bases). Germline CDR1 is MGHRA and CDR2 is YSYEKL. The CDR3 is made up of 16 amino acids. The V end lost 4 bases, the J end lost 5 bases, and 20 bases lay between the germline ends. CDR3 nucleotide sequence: TGCGCCAGCAGCCCGACAGAGGGTAAGAGAGGGACTGAAGCTTTCTTT. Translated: CASSPTEGKRGTEAFF.